Following are 2 T cell receptor beta chains from one sample sequenced in a study of identical twins. TCRdb used MiXCR to reprocess the 5' RACE reads, holding one entry per CDR3 protein. In the table there are approximately 220,000 distinct CDR3 sequences, approximately 8% of which are singletons. The same sample was also used in a study of yellow fever vaccine responses in identical twins.

Sequenced sample: CD8+ T cells sorted from blood. The receptor set was obtained from a woman aged 18-29 years in good health.

V and J are TRBV7-9 and TRBJ1-6; no firm D call. Trimming removed 2 bases from V and 0 bases from J, with 11 bases in between. CDR1 is SEHNR, CDR2 FQNEAQ, per germline (reference sequence). The length of the CDR3 is 17 residues. CDR3: CASSLLPGSSYNSPLHF. The DNA for the CDR3 is TGTGCCAGCAGCTTACTCCCGGGGAGCTCCTATAATTCACCCCTCCACTTT. Complete variable domain (other parts from reference TRBV7-9 and TRBJ1-6): DTGVSQNPRHKITKRGQNVTFRCDPISEHNRLYWYRQTLGQGPEFLTYFQNEAQLEKSRLLSDRFSAERPKGSFSTLEIQRTEQGDSAMYLCASSLLPGSSYNSPLHFGNGTRLTVT.

V gene TRBV20-1 combines with J gene TRBJ2-7, with TRBD2 matching 7 bases. Per the germline V gene, CDR1 is DFQATT and CDR2 is SNEGSKA (reference sequence). The CDR3 loop spans 14 amino acids. The J segment lost 7 bases and the V segment lost 6 bases, leaving 15 bases of the junction unmatched. The CDR3 nucleotides read TGCAGTGCCACAGCGGGACTCGCCTTTGGGGAGCAGTACTTC. It yields the protein CSATAGLAFGEQYF.